Listed below are T cell receptor beta chains from one sample, sequenced in a study of cytomegalovirus exposure and HLA in healthy donors. Assay used: immunoSEQ multiplex PCR; TCRdb lists only in-frame clones, some missing. The table records approximately 280,000 clones, roughly 90% of them present only once. The sequencing sample was made of PBMCs. These TCRs come from a woman aged 18-29 years in good health and CMV-seronegative. Each CDR3 is given with its conserved first and last residue. Each record gives: J gene, V gene, D gene, clone size, CDR3 DNA, CDR3 protein. D genes are given only for firm matches. The size entry is marked missing in some rows and otherwise reads once, few, many or a size class.

TRBJ1-4,TRBV2,TRBD1,NA,TGTGCCAGCAGTGACCGACAGGGCGGAAATGAAAAACTGTTTTTT,CASSDRQGGNEKLFF
TRBJ2-2,TRBV4-1,TRBD1,NA,TGCGCCAGCAGCCAAGAAGGCAGGGGGCATACCGGGGAGCTGTTTTTT,CASSQEGRGHTGELFF
TRBJ2-1,TRBV19,TRBD2,NA,TGTGCCAGTAGTGGAAACGTGGATAGCGGGAGGGCCTGGAATGAGCAGTTCTTC,CASSGNVDSGRAWNEQFF
TRBJ2-5,TRBV2,TRBD1,NA,TGTGCCAGCAGTCCATTTTCGGACAGGCAACAAGAGACCCAGTACTTC,CASSPFSDRQQETQYF
TRBJ1-1,TRBV7-3,NA,once,TGTGCCAGCAGCTTAAGAGAAACAGGGAGAGCTTTCTTT,CASSLRETGRAFF
TRBJ1-1,TRBV19,NA,NA,TGTGCCAGTAGTACACAAAAGAACACTGAAGCTTTCTTT,CASSTQKNTEAFF
TRBJ1-1,TRBV19,NA,NA,TGTGCCAGTAGTATGTACCAGGGTAACACTGAAGCTTTCTTT,CASSMYQGNTEAFF
TRBJ2-2,TRBV25-1,NA,NA,TGTGCCAGCAGGGTTGGCTACACCGGGGAGCTGTTTTTT,CASRVGYTGELFF
TRBJ1-4,TRBV28,NA,NA,TGTGCCAGCAGTTTTGACCCGAGGGAAAAACTGTTTTTT,CASSFDPREKLFF
TRBJ2-1,TRBV5-1,NA,NA,TGCGCCAGCAGCTTCCAAACTAGATACAATGAGCAGTTCTTC,CASSFQTRYNEQFF
TRBJ1-1,TRBV6-5,TRBD1,NA,TGTGCCAGCAGTCGGACAGGGGAGAGTACTGAAGCTTTCTTT,CASSRTGESTEAFF
TRBJ1-1,TRBV28,NA,NA,TGTGCCAGCAGTCTAGCACAGGGTTTGAACACTGAAGCTTTCTTT,CASSLAQGLNTEAFF
TRBJ1-2,TRBV19,NA,NA,TGTGCCAGTAGTACAGGGGACAAAGGCACCTTC,CASSTGDKGTF
TRBJ2-1,TRBV19,NA,NA,TGTGCCAGTAGGAATCTAGCGGAGCAGTTCTTC,CASRNLAEQFF
TRBJ2-2,TRBV10-3,TRBD2,NA,TGTGCCACTAAGACTAGCGCGGTCTCCTTCGGGGAGCTGTTTTTT,CATKTSAVSFGELFF
TRBJ2-4,TRBV25-1,TRBD2,NA,TGTGCCAGCAGTGAATCGGGTGACGGGGGGAAAAACATTCAGTACTTC,CASSESGDGGKNIQYF
TRBJ2-2,TRBV6-5,NA,NA,TGTGCCAGCAAGAAGGCAGGGGTAAACACCGGGGAGCTGTTTTTT,CASKKAGVNTGELFF
TRBJ1-2,TRBV7-9,NA,NA,TGTGCCAGCAGCCACATGGGGAGCAACTATGGCTACACCTTC,CASSHMGSNYGYTF
TRBJ2-7,TRBV6-6,NA,NA,TGTGCCAGCAGCCAGGACTACCCCTCCTACGAGCAGTACTTC,CASSQDYPSYEQYF
TRBJ1-1,TRBV28,NA,NA,TGTGCCAGCAGTTACTGGGGGGGGCCCTACACTGAAGCTTTCTTT,CASSYWGGPYTEAFF
TRBJ2-5,TRBV29-1,NA,NA,TGCAGCTCCCGGGACACGTTGGAGACCCAGTACTTC,CSSRDTLETQYF
TRBJ2-3,TRBV19,TRBD2,NA,TGTGCCAGTAGTAATAGCGGGAGCTCAGATACGCAGTATTTT,CASSNSGSSDTQYF
TRBJ1-5,TRBV27,TRBD1,NA,TGTGCCAGCAGTCCGGGACAGGGGGCGGTTCAGCCCCAGCATTTT,CASSPGQGAVQPQHF
TRBJ2-2,TRBV27,TRBD2,NA,TGTGCCAGCAGTCCGCGGACTAGCCGACCCGGGGAGCTGTTTTTT,CASSPRTSRPGELFF
TRBJ1-1,TRBV28,NA,few,TGTGCCAGCAGTTTGGGCCACTGGATAGCTGAAGCTTTCTTT,CASSLGHWIAEAFF
TRBJ1-1,TRBV7-3,NA,NA,TGTGCCAGCAGCTTAAAAAGGGGGGGCACTGAAGCTTTCTTT,CASSLKRGGTEAFF
TRBJ2-7,TRBV5-6,TRBD1,NA,TGTGCCAGCAGCTTGGGGACAGGGACGTTATACGAGCAGTACTTC,CASSLGTGTLYEQYF
TRBJ2-3,TRBV15,NA,NA,TGTGCCACCAGCAGAGATCGTCGGGAGGAGGGGGGTACGCAGTATTTT,CATSRDRREEGGTQYF
TRBJ2-7,TRBV27,NA,once,TGTGCCAGCAGGCCGCTAGGGGCCCCCCCCGCGGACGAGCAGTACTTC,CASRPLGAPPADEQYF
TRBJ1-4,TRBV2,TRBD1,NA,TGTGCCAGCAGGCCGACAGGGGGGGCGACTAATGAAAAACTGTTTTTT,CASRPTGGATNEKLFF
TRBJ1-2,TRBV14,NA,NA,TGTGCCAGCAGCCAAGTCGCAGGAACTAACTATGGCTACACCTTC,CASSQVAGTNYGYTF
TRBJ1-5,TRBV6-1,NA,NA,TGTGCCACACACGAAGGGAGGGCCCCGGGACAGCCCCAGCATTTT,CATHEGRAPGQPQHF
TRBJ1-2,TRBV6-1,NA,NA,TGTGCCAGTTCGCCTGGCCGTAACTATGGCTACACCTTC,CASSPGRNYGYTF
TRBJ1-2,TRBV18,NA,NA,TGTGCCAGCTCACCACCGGCCAGGGGATATGGCTACACCTTC,CASSPPARGYGYTF
TRBJ1-1,TRBV7-6,NA,NA,TGTGCCAGCAGCCCCGGGAGGATGAACACTGAAGCTTTCTTT,CASSPGRMNTEAFF
TRBJ2-1,TRBV27,NA,NA,TGTGCCAGCAGCTCAGTGTCGGGACTCCGCTCCTACAATGAGCAGTTCTTC,CASSSVSGLRSYNEQFF
TRBJ2-3,TRBV19,TRBD2,NA,TGTGCCAGTAGTATAGGCGTAACTAGCGGTCCCACAGATACGCAGTATTTT,CASSIGVTSGPTDTQYF
TRBJ2-7,TRBV7-6,NA,NA,TGTGCCAGCAGCTTAGGAATCGGGGGAGGCTACTCCTACGAGCAGTACTTC,CASSLGIGGGYSYEQYF
TRBJ1-5,TRBV2,NA,few,TGTGCCAGCAGTGAAGGCGGGCGCCGAGGCAATCAGCCCCAGCATTTT,CASSEGGRRGNQPQHF
TRBJ2-7,TRBV4-1,NA,NA,TGCGCCAGCAGCCGGGACATTCGGTACGAGCAGTACTTC,CASSRDIRYEQYF
TRBJ2-6,TRBV27,TRBD1,once,TGTGCCAGCTCCCGACAGGGGGGGCCGGAGAAGCTCTCTGGGGCCAACGTCCTGACTTTC,CASSRQGGPEKLSGANVLTF
TRBJ1-2,TRBV6-1,TRBD1,few,TGTGCCAGCAGTGCAACCGATCCGGGACAGATCTTC,CASSATDPGQIF
TRBJ1-6,TRBV25-1,NA,few,TGTGCCAGCAGTGGGGCAGGGGATAATTCACCCCTCCACTTT,CASSGAGDNSPLHF
TRBJ1-2,TRBV18,TRBD1,few,TGTGCCAGCTCACCCGGGACAGGGGGCTATGGCTACACCTTC,CASSPGTGGYGYTF
TRBJ2-7,TRBV28,TRBD1,NA,TGTGCCAGCAGATCCGGGACAGGGACTACCTACGAGCAGTACTTC,CASRSGTGTTYEQYF
TRBJ2-7,TRBV7-6,NA,NA,TGTGCCAGCAGCTTAGGCGGGTCGTCAGCCTACGAGCAGTACTTC,CASSLGGSSAYEQYF
TRBJ2-3,TRBV11-2,TRBD2,NA,TGTGCCAGCAGCCGGGGACTAGCGGGGCCAGTCACGCAGTATTTT,CASSRGLAGPVTQYF
TRBJ2-5,TRBV6-1,TRBD1,NA,TGTGCCAGCAGTGAAGGGGACAGGGGGAGGCAAGAGACCCAGTACTTC,CASSEGDRGRQETQYF